This entry describes one T cell receptor beta chain. The antigen remains unidentified. The sample belongs to a study of T cells in Graves' hyperthyroidism and ophthalmopathy. Regarding the study as a whole: Ophthalmopathy was separated from stable hyperthyroidism by a 13 V-J model. Model-based prediction identified ophthalmopathy a median approximately 6.2 months prior to its onset.

Fresh peripheral blood, under 13 ml, yielded the PBMCs. RNA transcripts provided the source from which TCR beta CDR3 regions were amplified. TCR CDR3 regions were first amplified by RT-PCR with HTBI primers. Each CDR3 protein is one row after TCRdb ran MiXCR on the multiplex PCR reads. The profile shows 150,000 or so distinct CDR3 sequences, approximately 20% of them singletons. Germline V lookup: CDR1 MNHNY, CDR2 SVGAGI (reference sequence). Trimming removed 2 bases at V and 6 bases at J, with 10 bases between. The CDR3 is made up of 13 amino acids. The chain combines TRBV6-6 with TRBJ1-2; D remains unclear. The receptor comes from a woman aged 45-60 years with Graves' hyperthyroidism that later progressed to Graves' ophthalmopathy. Input material: blood. The CDR3 nucleotides read TGTGCCAGCAGTTACAGCTACTCGGATGGCTACACCTTC. This codes for CASSYSYSDGYTF.